This T cell receptor (beta chain) comes out of a study of blood T cells in healthy people across ages. Turning to the study itself: Template switching picked up about one barcoded beta molecule for each two T cells.

V dropped 2 bases and J dropped 6; count of bases not matched to a gene: 5. The CDR3 covers 14 residues. The germline CDR1 and CDR2 sequences are SGHRS and YFSETQ. As regards this clonotype: Its antigen is undetermined.

Study-wide results and caveats: It was the long-lived donors that had more naive CD4+ cells and higher diversity than aged donors.

The authors ran a second PCR of about 6 to 11 cycles using a sample-barcoded 5' primer and a J-beta primer mix. A template-switch adaptor with 12 random nucleotides tagged each cDNA molecule. MiXCR, applied by TCRdb to the 5' RACE reads, yields one record per CDR3 protein. The sample has more than 650,000 distinct CDR3 sequences; about 24% are singletons. This chain joins TRBV5-1 and TRBJ2-1; 7 nucleotides align to TRBD1. The sequence came from a man between 65 and 80 years old in good health. Sequenced input: blood. CDR3 bases: TGCGCCAGCAGCTTTGGACAGGAAATCAATGAGCAGTTCTTC. Encoded protein: CASSFGQEINEQFF.